Reported below is one T cell receptor (beta chain). The data belong to a study of OX40 agonist ivuxolimab in advanced cancers. Study-wide context: Patients took ivuxolimab, an agonistic anti-OX40 (CD134) antibody. Ivuxolimab, which patients received intravenously every 2 weeks, was dosed at 0.01 to 10 mg/kg.

With 7 bases removed from V and 3 bases from J, the gap between germline ends came to 19 bases. The length of the CDR3 is 15 residues. The germline CDR1 and CDR2 sequences are LNHDA and SQIVND (reference sequence). Anyone with autoimmune disease history or systemic immunosuppression was excluded. Profiling relied on immunoSEQ multiplex PCR, and the TCRdb table lists in-frame clones only, not all of them. The sample shows tens of thousands of clones, 85% to 90% of them seen only once. This rearrangement joins TRBV19 to TRBJ2-7; either TRBD1 or TRBD2 may supply D (5 bases each). Sequenced material: CD4+ or CD8+ T cells sorted from blood, taken in a trial of the OX40 agonist ivuxolimab. This TCR came from an adult with an advanced solid tumor such as melanoma, head and neck, liver or kidney cancer. The CDR3 protein is CASTRGAGAFYEQYF. The CDR3 DNA reads TGTGCCAGTACTCGTGGGGCGGGCGCCTTCTACGAGCAGTACTTC.